The 17 T cell receptor beta chains in this list originate from one sample, sequenced in a study of T-cell memory formation after mild COVID-19. TCRdb redid the calling of the 5' RACE reads with MiXCR, one entry per CDR3 protein. The data hold approximately 410,000 distinct CDR3 sequences, with 23% observed a single time. The sequenced material came from PBMCs or a T cell subset sorted from them (not recorded which). The receptors shown here come from an adult woman who had mild COVID-19 (a few samples of this study predate the infection). Cell type and time point are not known.

This clonotype occurred a few times. This chain connects TRBV12-3 or TRBV12-4 to TRBJ2-7; 8 bases match TRBD1. The CDR3 is 15 amino acids. Unmatched junction bases numbered 8, after V lost 5 bases and J lost 2 bases. The CDR3 DNA reads as TGTGCCAGCAGTCCACAGGGGGAACTCACCTACGAGCAGTACTTC. It encodes CASSPQGELTYEQYF.

This clonotype was recorded at least ten times. Written as DNA, the CDR3 is TGCGCCAGCAGCCAAGTCGTTGAGGGGACTAACAATGAGCAGTTCTTC. Its translation: CASSQVVEGTNNEQFF. This chain uses TRBV4-1 with TRBJ2-1, with TRBD2 matching over 7 bases. The junction had 8 bases not matched to a gene; V was cut back by 1 base and J by 5 bases. Germline values: CDR1 MGHRA, CDR2 YSYEKL. CDR3 length equals 16 residues.

This clonotype was seen more than once but under ten times. The chain uses TRBV7-7 and TRBJ2-2; no firm D call. V shed 1 base and J shed 2 bases, with 17 bases lying between them. This CDR3 is built from 18 residues. The germline gives CDR1 SSHAT, CDR2 FNYEAQ (reference sequence). CDR3 protein: CASSLVAFGTANTGELFF. The CDR3 DNA reads TGTGCCAGCAGCTTAGTGGCTTTTGGTACCGCTAACACCGGGGAGCTGTTTTTT.

The chain joins TRBV7-9 to TRBJ1-5; D ambiguous. The CDR3 spans 13 residues. V was clipped by 5 bases and J by 4 bases, with 9 bases between them. CDR1 and CDR2 (germline): SEHNR, FQNEAQ (reference sequence). CDR3 in DNA: TGTGCCAGCAGCAAGGACGGGAATCAGCCCCAGCATTTT. Translation gives CASSKDGNQPQHF.

The chain is built from TRBV14 and TRBJ2-1; a weak D match, TRBD1 (7 bases). The CDR3 consists of 21 residues. Deletions cut 3 bases from V and 4 bases from J, with 31 bases between. In germline, CDR1 is SGHDN, CDR2 FVKESK. CDR3 in DNA: TGTGCCAGCAGCCAGCGGGACAGCGTAAACTCATCATTGCTTGTTTACAATGAGCAGTTCTTC. Translated: CASSQRDSVNSSLLVYNEQFF.

The chain employs TRBV7-3 and TRBJ2-6; no firm D call. The V end lost 0 bases, the J end lost 0 bases, and 6 bases lay between the germline ends. Germline-derived CDR1 and CDR2 are SGHTA and FQGTGA. The CDR3 totals 16 residues. CDR3 sequence: CASSLTSGSGANVLTF. CDR3 coding DNA: TGTGCCAGCAGCTTAACTTCGGGCTCTGGGGCCAACGTCCTGACTTTC.

The table lists this clonotype with a few counts. The rearrangement uses TRBV7-8 and TRBJ2-1, with D maybe TRBD1 (6 bases). The V gene lost 5 bases and the J gene lost 12 bases, with 14 bases spanning the gap. This CDR3 spans 12 amino acids. Germline-derived CDR1 and CDR2 are SGHVS and FQNEAQ. The CDR3 reads CASSPTGQGQFF. The CDR3 DNA reads TGTGCCAGCAGCCCCACAGGGCAGGGGCAGTTCTTC.

In this sample, this clonotype turned up a few times. The rearrangement links TRBV20-1 to TRBJ1-4; the D gene is possibly TRBD1 (5 bases). CDR3 length equals 13 residues. V was clipped by 6 bases and J by 8 bases, with 16 bases between them. Germline CDR1 and CDR2: DFQATT and SNEGSKA (reference sequence). The CDR3, as DNA: TGCAGTGCACCGGCGGGGAGGGGCGAAAAACTGTTTTTT. This translates into CSAPAGRGEKLFF.

The chain has TRBV20-1 and TRBJ1-1, with 7 positions matching TRBD1. The CDR3 covers 17 residues. In germline, CDR1 is DFQATT, CDR2 SNEGSKA (reference sequence). V lost 6 bases, J lost 0 bases, and 16 bases stayed unmatched. CDR3 coding DNA: TGCAGTGCATTGGCCCGACAGGGCGGAACACTGAACACTGAAGCTTTCTTT. Protein: CSALARQGGTLNTEAFF.

This clonotype was observed a handful of times. This sequence joins TRBV4-3 and TRBJ2-1; tentative D call: TRBD2 (6 bases). In germline, CDR1 is LGHNA, CDR2 YSLEER. The length of the CDR3 is 13 residues. Trimming pared 3 bases from V and 8 bases from J, leaving 11 bases between. CDR3 DNA sequence: TGCGCCAGCAGCCACAGAGCGGGTGATGAGCAGTTCTTC. It is translated as CASSHRAGDEQFF.

In this sample, this clonotype turned up many times. The J gene is TRBJ1-1, the V gene TRBV7-2, with 7 positions matching TRBD1. V lost 3 bases and J lost 1; bases outside the gene matches: 5. The CDR3 has 15 amino acids. The germline V gene encodes CDR1 SGHTA and CDR2 FQGNSA. The CDR3 is CASSFSGTENTEAFF. For the CDR3, the DNA is TGTGCCAGCAGCTTCTCCGGGACAGAGAACACTGAAGCTTTCTTT.

The J gene is TRBJ1-5, the V gene TRBV19, with a possible D match to TRBD1 (5 bases). Trimming removed 9 bases from V and 6 bases from J, with 12 bases in between. This CDR3 comprises 12 residues. The germline V gene encodes CDR1 LNHDA and CDR2 SQIVND (reference sequence). CDR3 region: CASPPTVQPQHF. The DNA for the CDR3 is TGTGCCAGCCCCCCGACAGTTCAGCCCCAGCATTTT.

This clonotype was seen a few times. The V call is TRBV15, the J call TRBJ2-1; tentative D call: TRBD2 (6 bases). Between the trimmed V and J ends, which lost 0 bases and 8 bases, there was a span of 8 bases. CDR1 and CDR2 from the germline V gene are LNHNV and YYDKDF (reference sequence). The CDR3 is made up of 13 amino acids. The CDR3 DNA sequence: TGTGCCACCAGCAGAGAATGGGGGGATGAGCAGTTCTTC. It specifies CATSREWGDEQFF.

CDR3 DNA sequence: TGCGCCAGCAGCTTGCGGCCAGGGGGCACAGATACGCAGTATTTT. Translation gives CASSLRPGGTDTQYF. V is TRBV5-1 and J is TRBJ2-3; perhaps TRBD1 as D (6 bases). This CDR3 region has 15 residues. Germline lookup yields CDR1 SGHRS and CDR2 YFSETQ. The germline V and J ends were trimmed by 1 base and 1 base, with 10 bases remaining between them.

This chain uses TRBV12-3 or TRBV12-4 with TRBJ1-6; unclear D gene. This CDR3 spans 13 amino acids. V was shortened by 5 bases and J by 10 bases, with 12 bases between the two germline ends. In DNA form, the CDR3 reads TGTGCCAGCAGTGCCCGTGATGGGTCACCCCTCCACTTT. This codes for CASSARDGSPLHF.

The chain carries TRBV7-2 and TRBJ2-3, with TRBD2 identical over 8 bases. The CDR3 runs to 15 residues. Germline CDR1 is SGHTA and CDR2 is FQGNSA. Unmatched junction bases numbered 10, after V lost 5 bases and J lost 6 bases. As DNA, the CDR3 is TGTGCCAGCAGCCTAAGCGGGAGTGTTTGGGATACGCAGTATTTT. Translating it yields CASSLSGSVWDTQYF.

This clonotype has a count of ten or more. V is TRBV9 and J is TRBJ2-1; 10 positions match TRBD2. The CDR3 is made up of 15 amino acids. V lost 4 bases, J lost 5 bases, and 6 bases stayed unmatched. Germline CDR1 SGDLS, CDR2 YYNGEE. CDR3 nucleotides: TGTGCCAGCAGCCTTAGCGGGGGGCCCAACAATGAGCAGTTCTTC. Protein: CASSLSGGPNNEQFF.